These 9 T cell receptor beta chains share one sample of origin, sequenced in a study of blood T cell repertoires in COVID-19. The data were produced by immunoSEQ multiplex PCR, yet TCRdb's version contains in-frame clones alone and is incomplete. The sample holds some 310,000 clones, 85% to 90% seen once. What was sequenced was peripheral blood. Source of these receptors: a woman aged 40 to 50 with COVID-19, enrolled during active disease.

The rearrangement joins TRBV2 to TRBJ2-7, with D uncertain. Looked up from germline, CDR1 is SNHLY and CDR2 is FYNNEI. This CDR3 is 13 amino acids long. Trimming cost V 4 bases and J 2 bases, with 9 bases left between them. The CDR3 region has the DNA TGTGCCAGCAGTGTGAGACATCCCTACGAGCAGTACTTC. Its translation is CASSVRHPYEQYF. Together with reference TRBV2 and TRBJ2-7, the CDR3 gives the full variable domain: EPEVTQTPSHQVTQMGQEVILRCVPISNHLYFYWYRQILGQKVEFLVSFYNNEISEKSEIFDDQFSVERPDGSNFTLKIRSTKLEDSAMYFCASSVRHPYEQYFGPGTRLTVT.

The chain recombines TRBV6-2 or TRBV6-3 with TRBJ2-5; 11 bases match TRBD2. Trimming removed 6 bases from V and 1 base from J; junction bases left unmatched: 1. The CDR3 runs 14 residues. Germline V gene sequence: CDR1 MNHEY, CDR2 SVGEGT. The CDR3 is CASSGTSGQETQYF. As DNA, the CDR3 is TGTGCCAGCAGCGGGACTAGCGGCCAAGAGACCCAGTACTTC.

This rearrangement joins TRBV3-1 (or the pseudogene TRBV3-2) to TRBJ1-2; TRBD1 matches at 9 bases. CDR1 and CDR2 from the germline V gene are LGHDT and YNNKEL (reference sequence). Trimming at V came to 2 bases and at J to 7 bases, leaving 5 bases not matched to a gene. This CDR3 region has 14 residues. CDR3 sequence: CASSQPGQGSGYTF. CDR3 bases: TGTGCCAGCAGCCAACCAGGACAGGGGTCTGGCTACACCTTC.

The genes are TRBV10-3 and TRBJ1-2; TRBD1 matches at 7 bases. From germline, CDR1 is ENHRY and CDR2 SYGVKD. The CDR3 is 13 amino acids. V gave up 10 bases and J gave up 1 base; unmatched junction bases: 6. The CDR3 is CATGQGVNYGYTF. The CDR3 DNA is TGTGCCACCGGGCAGGGGGTTAACTATGGCTACACCTTC.

The rearrangement uses TRBV5-5 and TRBJ1-1; D is unresolved. The CDR3 has 16 residues. CDR1 and CDR2 (germline): SGHKS, YYEKEE (reference sequence). V was trimmed by 0 bases and J by 2 bases, leaving 14 bases between them. The CDR3 sequence is CASSLEQRARNTEAFF. The CDR3 nucleotides are TGTGCCAGCAGCTTGGAACAGAGGGCGAGAAACACTGAAGCTTTCTTT.

In DNA form, the CDR3 reads TGTGCCAGCAGGGCGGGATACGAGCAGTACTTC. The encoded protein is CASRAGYEQYF. The J gene is TRBJ2-7, the V gene TRBV6-5; TRBD2 is a possible D gene (6 bases). V lost 6 bases to trimming and J lost 4 bases, with 7 bases between them. The V gene's germline CDR1 is MNHEY and CDR2 SVGAGI. This CDR3 has 11 residues.

V is TRBV6-1 and J is TRBJ1-3; possible D gene TRBD1, 5 bases. Germline assignment: CDR1 MNHNS and CDR2 SASEGT. The V and J ends lost 5 bases and 6 bases respectively, with 17 bases between them. The CDR3 covers 15 residues. As DNA, the CDR3 is TGTGCCAGCAGTCCCCGGGAGACAGCGTTAAACACCATATATTTT. Its translation is CASSPRETALNTIYF.

The chain couples TRBV6-5 to TRBJ2-2; D unclear. This CDR3 is built from 12 residues. The germline CDR1 and CDR2 sequences are MNHEY and SVGAGI. V lost 8 bases, J lost 1 base, and 5 bases lay in between. The CDR3 region has the DNA TGTGCCAGCCCAGGGAACACCGGGGAGCTGTTTTTT. Its protein product is CASPGNTGELFF.

The V gene is TRBV28, the J gene TRBJ2-7, with TRBD1 as a possible D gene (6 bases). The germline V gene encodes CDR1 MDHEN and CDR2 SYDVKM. The CDR3 is made up of 15 amino acids. V was pared by 3 bases and J by 7 bases, with 19 bases between. CDR3 sequence (DNA): TGTGCCAGCAGTTTTCTATATCAGGGGACGGAGGAGCAGTACTTC. It specifies CASSFLYQGTEEQYF.